These 4 T cell receptor beta chains were all obtained from the same sample, sequenced in a study of CXCR3-negative and CXCR3-positive naive CD8 T cells. UMI-labeled TRB cDNA libraries were prepared by 5' RACE. After re-calling the 5' RACE reads, TCRdb lists one entry per CDR3 protein, DNA absent. The listing records approximately 100,000 distinct CDR3 sequences. Sequencing was done on a sample of naive CXCR3- CD8+ T cells from blood. Subset of the sample: CD45RO-CCR7+CD27+CD95- naive CD8+ T cells lacking CXCR3 (TNR3-). These TCRs come from a human donor in good health. Some clones in this sample may be carry-over from other donors' samples.

The chain uses TRBV29-1 and TRBJ2-1; there is no DNA to check the TCRdb D call of TRBD1. CDR3 length: 14 amino acids. CDR1 is SQVTM and CDR2 is ANQGSEA in the germline V gene. The CDR3 protein is CSVSGGRLYNEQFF.

V gene TRBV28 combines with J gene TRBJ2-7; TCRdb calls TRBD2, which cannot be checked without DNA. There are 14 residues in the CDR3. Germline loops: CDR1 MDHEN, CDR2 SYDVKM. The CDR3 loop reads CASSSRTRSGEQYF.

The chain has TRBV20-1 and TRBJ2-2. CDR3 size: 13 residues. In germline, CDR1 is DFQATT, CDR2 SNEGSKA (reference sequence). This chain's CDR3 is CSARDWGTGELFF.

J is TRBJ2-7 and V is TRBV29-1; the TCRdb call, TRBD2, lacks DNA for checking. The length of the CDR3 is 13 residues. Germline assignment: CDR1 SQVTM and CDR2 ANQGSEA. This CDR3 reads CSVGASPYYEQYF.